This passage covers 9 T cell receptor beta chains from one sample sequenced in a study of T cells expressing NK-cell markers. TCRdb re-called the 5' RACE reads and catalogs CDR3 proteins one per entry, DNA excluded. Its table records 440,000 or so distinct CDR3 sequences. Material: blood T cells: a sorted CD56 or NKG2C T cell subset, CD4+ or CD8+ T cells, or bulk PBMC T cells (not recorded which). The source of these receptors is a woman aged 18-70 years in good health.

V and J are TRBV20-1 and TRBJ2-3; TCRdb's D call of TRBD2 is untestable without DNA. The CDR3 loop spans 16 amino acids. Germline loops: CDR1 DFQATT, CDR2 SNEGSKA (reference sequence). The CDR3 loop reads CSAPPRLAGAHDTQYF.

V and J are TRBV20-1 and TRBJ2-1; TCRdb calls TRBD2, which cannot be checked without DNA. Germline CDR1 DFQATT, CDR2 SNEGSKA (reference sequence). The CDR3 runs 14 residues. This chain's CDR3 is CSASPPAGGNEQFF.

J is TRBJ1-6 and V is TRBV7-8. This CDR3 has 16 amino acids. Germline V gene data show CDR1 as SGHVS and CDR2 as FQNEAQ. This CDR3 is CASSFGLSSYNSPLHF.

This chain connects TRBV3-1 to TRBJ2-4; TCRdb returns TRBD1, unconfirmable since there is no DNA. Germline V gene lookup returns CDR1 LGHDT and CDR2 YNNKEL (reference sequence). The CDR3 has 16 amino acids. The CDR3 loop is CASSHQGVLAKNIQYF.

The CDR3 here is CASSHHRDRGQYF. The chain joins TRBV23-1 to TRBJ2-3; TCRdb indicates TRBD1, and absent DNA this call remains unverified. TRBV23-1 is noted as an ORF with a role that remains uncertain. This CDR3 is 13 amino acids long.

The chain combines TRBV7-2 with TRBJ2-2; TCRdb indicates TRBD1, and absent DNA this call remains unverified. This CDR3 is built from 15 residues. Germline loops: CDR1 SGHTA, CDR2 FQGNSA. The CDR3 reads CASSLRGGGIEELFF.

The chain uses TRBV12-3 or TRBV12-4 and TRBJ1-2. This CDR3 has 12 amino acids. This CDR3 reads CASSATNYGYTF.

The chain links TRBV20-1 to TRBJ2-7; TCRdb calls TRBD1, which cannot be checked without DNA. This CDR3 is 17 amino acids long. In germline, CDR1 is DFQATT, CDR2 SNEGSKA (reference sequence). Here the CDR3 reads CSARDPHTGNPTYEQYF.

The chain couples TRBV6-5 to TRBJ2-7; TCRdb reports TRBD1, a call that lacks DNA to check it against. This CDR3 comprises 15 residues. Germline loops: CDR1 MNHEY, CDR2 SVGAGI. CDR3 loop: CASSTSGQGSYEQYF.